This T cell receptor beta chain was recorded in a study of T-cell memory formation after mild COVID-19. The sample holds a few counts of this clonotype. The germline V gene encodes CDR1 SEHNR and CDR2 FQNEAQ (reference sequence). The CDR3 is made up of 13 amino acids. Trimming pared 3 bases from V and 5 bases from J, leaving 8 bases between. Each CDR3 protein is one row after TCRdb ran MiXCR on the 5' RACE reads. There are 350,000 to 400,000 distinct CDR3 sequences in the sample; approximately 15% occur only once, and 20% to 25% lies in the top ten. J is TRBJ2-1 and V is TRBV7-9; D remains ambiguous. Sequencing was done on a sample of PBMCs or a T cell subset sorted from them (not recorded which). The clonotype was recovered from a man younger than 35 who had mild COVID-19 (a few samples of this study predate the infection). Cell type and time point are not known. The CDR3 loop is CASSFSIDNEQFF. CDR3 nucleotide sequence: TGTGCCAGCAGCTTCTCCATAGACAATGAGCAGTTCTTC. The variable domain in full, with the rest retrieved from reference TRBV7-9 and TRBJ2-1, is DTGVSQNPRHKITKRGQNVTFRCDPISEHNRLYWYRQTLGQGPEFLTYFQNEAQLEKSRLLSDRFSAERPKGSFSTLEIQRTEQGDSAMYLCASSFSIDNEQFFGPGTRLTVL.